These 2 T cell receptor beta chains were all obtained from the same sample, sequenced in a study of T cell responses to AZD1222 COVID-19 vaccine. Here immunoSEQ multiplex PCR was the method, and the copy in TCRdb shows in-frame clones only, minus some. The sample carries about 130,000 clones, 93% recorded once. The material sequenced was peripheral blood, taken on day 0 of AZD1222 vaccination. The receptors were sampled from an adult in good health.

This clone is a singleton in its sample. The rearrangement joins TRBV29-1 to TRBJ1-5; TRBD1 matches at 8 bases. The CDR3 extends over 13 amino acids. The ends lost 7 bases at V and 4 bases at J; junction bases unmatched: 6. In germline, CDR1 is SQVTM, CDR2 ANQGSEA. The CDR3 coding sequence is TGCAGCGCTCGGACAGGGAATAATCAGCCCCAGCATTTT. Translation gives CSARTGNNQPQHF.

The V gene is TRBV27, the J gene TRBJ1-1; D uncertain. The CDR3 is 12 amino acids. The germline V gene encodes CDR1 MNHEY and CDR2 SMNVEV (reference sequence). V was cut by 2 bases and J by 8 bases, with 9 bases left in between. CDR3 sequence: CASSLVGGEAFF. The CDR3 nucleotides read TGTGCCAGCAGTTTAGTAGGAGGAGAAGCTTTCTTT.